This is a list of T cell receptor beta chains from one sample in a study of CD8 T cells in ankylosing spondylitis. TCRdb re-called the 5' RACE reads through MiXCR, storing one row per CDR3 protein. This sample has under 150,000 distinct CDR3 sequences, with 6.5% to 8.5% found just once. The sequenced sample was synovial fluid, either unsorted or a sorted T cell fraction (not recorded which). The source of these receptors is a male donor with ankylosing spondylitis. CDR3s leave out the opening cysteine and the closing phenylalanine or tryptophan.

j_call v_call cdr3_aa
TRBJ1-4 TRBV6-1 ASRPGQGRTNEKLF
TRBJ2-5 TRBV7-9 ASSPKLAFGTQY
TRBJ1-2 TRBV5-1 ASSLAVFQIPNYGYT
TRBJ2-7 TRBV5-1 ASSPGASGRGNEQY
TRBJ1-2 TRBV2 ASIISQGANYGYT
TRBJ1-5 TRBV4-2 ASSQVGPDQPQH
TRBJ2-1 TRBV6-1 ASTAIGYNEQF
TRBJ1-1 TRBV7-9 ASSKTGFDMNTEAF
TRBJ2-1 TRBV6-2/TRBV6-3 ASRAGYSYNEQF
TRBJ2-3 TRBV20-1 STRGSSTDTQY
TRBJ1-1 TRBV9 ASSVAQNTEAF
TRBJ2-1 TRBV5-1 ASSSGSSDEQF
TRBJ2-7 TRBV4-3 ASSQPLTGDTTYEQY
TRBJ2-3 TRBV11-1 ASSRNADTQY
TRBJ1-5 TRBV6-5 ASSSLRDQPQH
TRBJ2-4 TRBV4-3 ASSQDWTSGNQNIQY
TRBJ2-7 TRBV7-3 ASSLNQGSVYEQY
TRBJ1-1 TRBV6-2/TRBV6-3 ASRALRIMNTEAF
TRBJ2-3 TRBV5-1 ASSLGQSGDTQY
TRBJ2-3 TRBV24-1 ATSPGSGGATDTQY
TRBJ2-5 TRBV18 ASSRVTVAGEETQY
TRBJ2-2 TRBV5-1 ASADSLWTGELF
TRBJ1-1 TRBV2 ASRDRATEAF
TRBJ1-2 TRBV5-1 ASSFRPGTGGYGYT
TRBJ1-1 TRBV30 AWKRQWNTEAF
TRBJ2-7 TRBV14 ASSPIGAYEQY
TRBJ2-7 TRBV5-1 ASSPTSGNTYEQY
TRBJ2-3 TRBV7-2 ASSLRPGLVGDTQY
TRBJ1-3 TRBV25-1 ASSDMGGSIGNTIY
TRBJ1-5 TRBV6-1 ASAGQGGNQPQH
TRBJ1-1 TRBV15 ATMTGSNTEAF
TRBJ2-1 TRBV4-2 ASSLQLAGLYNEQF
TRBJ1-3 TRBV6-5 ASSYSLGLNSGNTIY
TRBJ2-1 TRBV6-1 ASSYTPLAGNNEQF
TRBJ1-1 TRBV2 ASSEGAGTEAF
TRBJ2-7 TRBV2 ASSALGYEQY
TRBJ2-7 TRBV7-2 ASSIRQETYEQY
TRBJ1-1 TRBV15 ATSRGRTGTEAF
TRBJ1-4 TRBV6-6 ASSYTGSGQGF
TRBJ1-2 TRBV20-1 SAREDQNYGYT
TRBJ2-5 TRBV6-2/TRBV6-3 ATSGLAAETQY
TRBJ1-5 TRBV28 ASRLGGSNQPQH
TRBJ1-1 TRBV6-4 ASSSQGGTSTEAF
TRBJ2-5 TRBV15 ATSTRLAGPQY
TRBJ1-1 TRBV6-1 ATLPRGRGTEAF
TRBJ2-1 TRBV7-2 ASSMYPDYSYNEQF
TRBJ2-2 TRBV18 ASSPIGNTGELF
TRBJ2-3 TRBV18 ASSPGPTTDTQY
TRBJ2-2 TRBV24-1 ATRGRLNTGELF